Listed below are T cell receptor beta chains from one sample, sequenced in a study of cytomegalovirus exposure and HLA in healthy donors. Generated by immunoSEQ multiplex PCR, the TCRdb table keeps only in-frame clones and is missing some. The top ten clones hold approximately 4.8% of a sample with some 140,000 clones, about four fifths of them seen once. Sequencing was performed on PBMCs. Receptor source: a young man in good health. The CDR3 runs from the conserved cysteine through the conserved F or W. D genes are given only for firm matches. Part of the rows lack a size; the others show once, few, many or a class for expanded clones.

NA TRBJ2-5 NA TRBV4-3 CASSQDRGETQYF TGCGCCAGCAGCCAAGATCGGGGGGAGACCCAGTACTTC
once TRBJ2-5 TRBD2 TRBV5-8 CASSHASGAQETQYF TGTGCCAGCAGCCACGCGAGCGGGGCACAAGAGACCCAGTACTTC
NA TRBJ2-7 NA TRBV11-3 CASSRGGVPTRDNSYEQYF TGTGCCAGCAGCCGGGGTGGGGTCCCTACCCGGGACAACTCCTACGAGCAGTACTTC
NA TRBJ1-5 NA TRBV27 CASSLTGVNQPQHF TGTGCCAGCAGTTTAACCGGGGTTAACCAGCCCCAGCATTTT
NA TRBJ2-5 NA TRBV5-6 CASSRWGVQETQYF TGTGCCAGCAGCCGGTGGGGGGTCCAAGAGACCCAGTACTTC
NA TRBJ2-7 NA TRBV27 CASSRRDTLREQYF TGTGCCAGCAGTCGACGGGACACCCTACGAGAGCAGTACTTC
NA TRBJ1-1 NA TRBV6-5 CASSTQVDTEAFF TGTGCCAGCAGTACCCAGGTGGACACTGAAGCTTTCTTT
NA TRBJ2-2 NA TRBV2 CASIKDVAVNTGELFF TGTGCCAGCATAAAGGACGTAGCGGTTAACACCGGGGAGCTGTTTTTT
NA TRBJ2-4 NA TRBV5-6 CASSIQGWENIQYF TGTGCCAGCAGCATTCAGGGGTGGGAAAACATTCAGTACTTC
few TRBJ2-2 TRBD1 TRBV6-5 CASSYSGQGNGELFF TGTGCCAGCAGTTACTCGGGACAGGGGAACGGGGAGCTGTTTTTT
NA TRBJ2-1 TRBD1 TRBV9 CASSPGTGYNEQFF TGTGCCAGCAGCCCAGGGACAGGTTACAATGAGCAGTTCTTC
NA TRBJ2-7 TRBD2 TRBV7-8 CASSSAGLAYEQYF TGTGCCAGCAGCTCCGCGGGACTAGCTTACGAGCAGTACTTC
NA TRBJ2-1 NA TRBV19 CASSPTVGIPNEQFF TGTGCCAGTTCCCCCACGGTCGGGATCCCTAATGAGCAGTTCTTC
NA TRBJ2-7 TRBD2 TRBV2 CASSAQLAGGREQYF TGTGCCAGCAGTGCACAGCTAGCGGGAGGCCGCGAGCAGTACTTC
NA TRBJ2-1 TRBD1 TRBV25-1 CASSESLHKQGGYNEQFF TGTGCCAGCAGTGAATCTCTCCACAAACAGGGGGGTTACAATGAGCAGTTCTTC
few TRBJ2-7 NA TRBV6-5 CASPETEAHSYEQYF TGTGCCAGCCCCGAGACGGAGGCCCACTCCTACGAGCAGTACTTC
NA TRBJ2-3 NA TRBV11-1 CASSSRGAQGTQYF TGTGCCAGCAGCTCCCGAGGCGCGCAGGGGACGCAGTATTTT
once TRBJ2-1 NA TRBV9 CASGVETTLLLEQFF TGTGCCAGCGGCGTAGAGACCACCCTACTACTTGAGCAGTTCTTC
NA TRBJ2-3 TRBD2 TRBV11-3 CASKTQGGPFTDTQYF TGTGCCAGCAAGACTCAGGGAGGGCCCTTCACAGATACGCAGTATTTT
NA TRBJ1-2 NA TRBV29-1 CSVARHSFGYTF TGCAGCGTTGCGAGACACTCATTCGGCTACACCTTC
NA TRBJ2-7 NA TRBV7-9 CASSLAGAHEQYF TGTGCCAGCAGCTTAGCGGGAGCCCACGAGCAGTACTTC
NA TRBJ1-2 NA TRBV5-5 CATEGGGGYGYTF TGTGCCACAGAGGGAGGGGGGGGTTATGGCTACACCTTC
once TRBJ1-4 NA TRBV6-1 CASKPGVLDEKLFF TGTGCCAGCAAACCAGGGGTTTTGGATGAAAAACTGTTTTTT
few TRBJ2-5 NA TRBV7-7 CASSYLGEETQYF TGTGCCAGCAGCTATCTAGGGGAAGAGACCCAGTACTTC
NA TRBJ2-7 TRBD2 TRBV7-9 CSSSLPTGLAVTYEQYF TGTTCCAGCAGCTTACCCACGGGACTAGCGGTCACCTACGAGCAGTACTTC
NA TRBJ2-1 NA TRBV4-1 CASSQDRENEQFF TGCGCCAGCAGCCAAGACCGGGAAAATGAGCAGTTCTTC
NA TRBJ2-7 NA TRBV11-2 CASSSWRGLRAYEQYF TGTGCCAGCAGCTCCTGGCGGGGGCTGCGGGCCTACGAGCAGTACTTC
NA TRBJ2-7 NA TRBV7-9 CASSLSGEQYF TGTGCCAGCAGCCTTAGCGGTGAGCAGTACTTC
NA TRBJ1-3 NA TRBV21-1 CASSKGGGYASGNTIYF TGTGCCAGCAGCAAAGGGGGGGGGTATGCTTCTGGAAACACCATATATTTT
NA TRBJ2-7 TRBD2 TRBV18 CASSPRATSGGGEQYF TGTGCCAGCTCACCGCGTGCGACTAGCGGGGGCGGGGAGCAGTACTTC
NA TRBJ2-5 NA TRBV27 CASSRLAARDWGSGETQYF TGTGCCAGCAGCCGATTAGCGGCCCGGGATTGGGGATCCGGAGAGACCCAGTACTTC
NA TRBJ1-4 NA TRBV7-9 CASSLGAWNEKLFF TGTGCCAGCAGCTTGGGGGCCTGGAATGAAAAACTGTTTTTT
NA TRBJ2-1 TRBD1 TRBV19 CASSDRQGRYNEQFF TGTGCCAGTAGTGATAGACAGGGGCGGTACAATGAGCAGTTCTTC
once TRBJ2-7 TRBD2 TRBV5-1 CASSPLGGGHRLTYEQYF TGCGCCAGCAGCCCTCTCGGGGGGGGACACAGACTAACCTACGAGCAGTACTTC
NA TRBJ2-1 NA TRBV19 CASSSGGSSYNEQFF TGTGCCAGTAGTTCTGGCGGCAGCTCCTACAATGAGCAGTTCTTC
NA TRBJ1-6 NA TRBV7-9 CASSLDILNSPLHF TGTGCCAGCAGCTTAGACATTCTGAATTCACCCCTCCACTTT
NA TRBJ2-7 NA TRBV25-1 CASSETGRSYEQYF TGTGCCAGCAGTGAGACAGGGAGGTCCTACGAGCAGTACTTC
once TRBJ2-7 TRBD1 TRBV6-1 CASSEAWTGSYEQYF TGTGCCAGCAGTGAAGCCTGGACAGGGAGCTACGAGCAGTACTTC
NA TRBJ2-7 NA TRBV7-2 CASSPGVIGYEQYF TGTGCCAGCAGCCCCGGGGTAATAGGCTACGAGCAGTACTTC
NA TRBJ1-4 NA TRBV15 CATSSYRDTLGGNEKLFF TGTGCCACCAGCAGCTACCGGGACACCCTGGGTGGTAATGAAAAACTGTTTTTT